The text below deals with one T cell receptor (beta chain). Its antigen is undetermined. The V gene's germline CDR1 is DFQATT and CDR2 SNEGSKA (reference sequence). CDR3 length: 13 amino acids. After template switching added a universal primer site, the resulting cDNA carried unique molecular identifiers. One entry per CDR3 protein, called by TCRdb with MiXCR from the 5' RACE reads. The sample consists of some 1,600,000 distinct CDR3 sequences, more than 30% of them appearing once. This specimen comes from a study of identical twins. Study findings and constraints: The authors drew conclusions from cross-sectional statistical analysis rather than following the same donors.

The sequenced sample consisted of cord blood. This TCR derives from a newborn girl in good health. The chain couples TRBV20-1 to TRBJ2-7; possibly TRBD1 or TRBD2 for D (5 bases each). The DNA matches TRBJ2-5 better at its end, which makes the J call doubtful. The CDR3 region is CSATGLASETQYF. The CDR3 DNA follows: TGCAGTGCTACGGGGCTAGCTTCAGAGACCCAGTACTTC.